These T cell receptor beta chains were read from a single sample in a study of beta chain features in type 1 diabetes. TCRdb keeps only in-frame clones here, not all; method: immunoSEQ multiplex PCR. The sample contains 130,000 to 150,000 clones, roughly a tenth of which appear only once. The specimen was central memory CD4+ T cells from blood. The receptors were gathered from a man aged 18 to 30 in good health. CDR3s include the opening cysteine and the closing phenylalanine or tryptophan. D genes are given only for firm matches. Only part of the rows carry a size: once, few, many, or a class if the clone is expanded.

V,size,D,J,CDR3,DNA
TRBV5-4,few,-,TRBJ2-3,CASTSGGLGTDTQYF,TGTGCCAGCACCTCCGGCGGTTTGGGCACAGATACGCAGTATTTT
TRBV5-1,few,-,TRBJ2-7,CASSLDGGRSSYEQYF,TGCGCCAGCAGCTTGGACGGCGGGCGAAGCTCCTACGAGCAGTACTTC
TRBV4-2,-,-,TRBJ2-3,CASSQSPLTQYF,TGTGCCAGCAGCCAATCCCCCCTTACGCAGTATTTT
TRBV5-1,few,-,TRBJ2-1,CASKAEAEQFF,TGCGCCAGCAAGGCAGAGGCTGAGCAGTTCTTC
TRBV11-2,-,-,TRBJ2-7,CASSFNTGPYEQYF,TGTGCCAGCAGCTTTAACACAGGACCCTACGAGCAGTACTTC
TRBV28,many,-,TRBJ2-7,CASSSQGFPYEQYF,TGTGCCAGCAGTTCGCAGGGATTCCCCTACGAGCAGTACTTC
TRBV19,few,TRBD2,TRBJ2-1,CASSTGLAPNNEQFF,TGTGCCAGTAGTACGGGACTAGCGCCAAACAATGAGCAGTTCTTC
TRBV5-3,-,-,TRBJ2-3,CARSSTHEATDTQYF,TGTGCCAGAAGCTCGACGCACGAGGCCACAGATACGCAGTATTTT
TRBV11-3,-,-,TRBJ2-4,CASSPGGGSGNIQYF,TGTGCCAGCAGCCCCGGAGGAGGGTCGGGGAACATTCAGTACTTC
TRBV7-2,-,TRBD2,TRBJ2-3,CASSVSGEDTQYF,TGCGCCAGCAGCGTTAGCGGGGAAGATACGCAGTATTTT
TRBV2,-,TRBD1,TRBJ1-2,CASSEDRGKIYTF,TGTGCCAGCAGTGAAGACAGGGGGAAAATCTACACCTTC
TRBV6-1,few,TRBD2,TRBJ2-7,CASSVGFRGVSYEQYF,TGTGCCAGCAGTGTCGGCTTTCGGGGGGTCTCCTACGAGCAGTACTTC